This T cell receptor (beta chain) was obtained from a study of cytomegalovirus exposure and HLA in healthy donors. Per the germline V gene, CDR1 is SEHNR and CDR2 is FQNEAQ (reference sequence). The CDR3 totals 17 residues. Trimming at V came to 4 bases and at J to 10 bases, leaving 16 bases not matched to a gene. Whereas donors were nominally healthy upon sampling, unrecorded immune exposures were probable. 60 Vbeta and 13 Jbeta primers were used in PCR. Per the original data handling: In a later analysis, the count reached 80 million or so unique TCR beta chains, with approximately 11 million shared. Measured with immunoSEQ multiplex PCR; TCRdb has only the in-frame clones, and not every one. V, J and clone size were drawn from that table, and D and trimming were deduced from the DNA. The profile shows approximately 160,000 clones, about 81% of them singletons.

This sequence joins TRBV7-9 and TRBJ1-6; TRBD1 matches 7 bases. The clonotype was recovered from a girl between 2 and 10 years old in good health and CMV-seropositive. Sample: PBMCs. CDR3 sequence: CASSSDPQGSLGSPLHF. The CDR3 region has the DNA TGTGCCAGCAGCTCTGACCCACAGGGGTCGTTAGGATCACCCCTCCACTTT. Complete variable domain (other parts from reference TRBV7-9 and TRBJ1-6): DTGVSQNPRHKITKRGQNVTFRCDPISEHNRLYWYRQTLGQGPEFLTYFQNEAQLEKSRLLSDRFSAERPKGSFSTLEIQRTEQGDSAMYLCASSSDPQGSLGSPLHFGNGTRLTVT.